This entry lists 8 T cell receptor beta chains sequenced from one sample in a study of regulatory and conventional T cells in RAG deficiency. The table came from immunoSEQ multiplex PCR; TCRdb's copy has only in-frame clones and leaves some out. The data contain 30,000 to 40,000 clones, roughly 76% of them seen just once; the ten biggest clones take up roughly 3.4%. Blood CD4+ CD25-low CD127-high conventional T cells supplied the genomic DNA template. These data were also reused for a study on regulatory T cells. As that report states: The primer mix had 52 TRBV and 13 TRBJ primers.

Sequencing was performed on CD4+ effector T cells sorted from blood. These receptors originate from a human donor in good health.

V usage is TRBV18 and J usage is TRBJ1-1; D is perhaps TRBD1 (5 bases). V was clipped by 8 bases and J by 1 base, with 11 bases between them. CDR3 length: 13 residues. Germline V gene data show CDR1 as KGHSH and CDR2 as LQKENI. The DNA for the CDR3 is TGTGCCAGCCTGCGGGGGGGGAACACTGAAGCTTTCTTT. Residues: CASLRGGNTEAFF.

This chain joins TRBV6-1 and TRBJ1-1, with D possibly matching TRBD1 (6 bases). Germline V lookup: CDR1 MNHNS, CDR2 SASEGT. Between the trimmed V and J ends, which lost 4 bases and 1 base, there was a span of 10 bases. This CDR3 has 14 amino acids. The CDR3, as DNA: TGTGCCAGCAGTGGAACGACAGGGAACACTGAAGCTTTCTTT. Its protein product is CASSGTTGNTEAFF.

This clone appeared a few times. The chain employs TRBV7-9 and TRBJ2-1; 7 bases line up with TRBD2. Trimming at V came to 8 bases and at J to 4 bases, leaving 5 bases not matched to a gene. The germline V gene encodes CDR1 SEHNR and CDR2 FQNEAQ (reference sequence). The CDR3 runs to 13 residues. The CDR3: CASEWRGYNEQFF. CDR3 nucleotide sequence: TGTGCCAGCGAGTGGCGGGGGTACAATGAGCAGTTCTTC.

The chain uses TRBV9 and TRBJ2-1, with D uncertain. Trimming stripped 0 bases from V and 6 bases from J, with 7 bases between. The germline V gene encodes CDR1 SGDLS and CDR2 YYNGEE. The CDR3 runs 13 residues. The CDR3 protein is CASSVDLLNEQFF. The CDR3 nucleotides read TGTGCCAGCAGCGTAGATCTACTCAATGAGCAGTTCTTC.

V gene TRBV9 combines with J gene TRBJ1-3, with 10 nucleotides matching TRBD1. With 1 base clipped from V and 4 bases from J, the junction kept 2 bases outside the gene matches. CDR1 and CDR2 (germline): SGDLS, YYNGEE. CDR3 length equals 15 residues. CDR3 sequence: CASSVRTGGGNTIYF. The CDR3 nucleotides are TGTGCCAGCAGCGTAAGGACAGGGGGAGGAAACACCATATATTTT. Full variable domain (outside the CDR3, taken from reference TRBV9 and TRBJ1-3): DSGVTQTPKHLITATGQRVTLRCSPRSGDLSVYWYQQSLDQGLQFLIQYYNGEERAKGNILERFSAQQFPDLHSELNLSSLELGDSALYFCASSVRTGGGNTIYFGEGSWLTVV.

The chain is built from TRBV10-2 and TRBJ1-1; TRBD1 matches 11 bases. V lost 3 bases to trimming and J lost 3 bases; unmatched junction nucleotides: 12. Germline lookup yields CDR1 WSHSY and CDR2 SAAADI. CDR3 size: 18 residues. The CDR3 DNA sequence: TGCGCCAGCAGTGACCCCCGGACAGGGGGCGGTATATACACTGAAGCTTTCTTT. This codes for CASSDPRTGGGIYTEAFF.

This rearrangement joins TRBV5-1 to TRBJ2-2; 9 bases line up with TRBD1. The CDR3 covers 15 residues. V was pared by 4 bases and J by 5 bases, with 6 bases of the junction left unmatched. The germline gives CDR1 SGHRS, CDR2 YFSETQ. This CDR3 is CASSGGQGPTGELFF. As DNA, the CDR3 is TGCGCCAGCAGCGGGGGACAGGGCCCTACCGGGGAGCTGTTTTTT.

The chain couples TRBV10-3 to TRBJ1-2; a possible D gene is TRBD1 (5 bases). Germline values: CDR1 ENHRY, CDR2 SYGVKD. Trimming took 3 bases from V and 3 from J, leaving 17 bases between them. This CDR3 contains 16 residues. The DNA for the CDR3 is TGTGCCATCAGTGACTCCCCAGAGGGGACTGACTATGGCTACACCTTC. Amino acids: CAISDSPEGTDYGYTF.